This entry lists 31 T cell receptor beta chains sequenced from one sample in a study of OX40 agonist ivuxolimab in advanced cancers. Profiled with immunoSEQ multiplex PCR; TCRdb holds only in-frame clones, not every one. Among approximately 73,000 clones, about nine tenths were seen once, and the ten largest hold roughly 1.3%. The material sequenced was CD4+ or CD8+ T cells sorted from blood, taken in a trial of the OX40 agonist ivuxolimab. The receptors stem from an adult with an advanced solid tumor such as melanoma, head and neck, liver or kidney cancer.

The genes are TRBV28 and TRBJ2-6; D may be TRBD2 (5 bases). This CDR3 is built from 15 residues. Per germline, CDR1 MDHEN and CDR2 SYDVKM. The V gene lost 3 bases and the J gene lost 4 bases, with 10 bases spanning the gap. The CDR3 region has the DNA TGTGCCAGCAGTTTTACGGGGTCCGGGGCCAACGTCCTGACTTTC. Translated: CASSFTGSGANVLTF.

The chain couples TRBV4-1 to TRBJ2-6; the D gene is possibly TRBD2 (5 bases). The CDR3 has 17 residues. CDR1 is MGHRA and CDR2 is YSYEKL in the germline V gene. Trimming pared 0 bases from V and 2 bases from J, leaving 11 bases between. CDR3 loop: CASSQDRRLAGANVLTF. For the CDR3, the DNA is TGCGCCAGCAGCCAAGATAGGAGGCTAGCTGGGGCCAACGTCCTGACTTTC.

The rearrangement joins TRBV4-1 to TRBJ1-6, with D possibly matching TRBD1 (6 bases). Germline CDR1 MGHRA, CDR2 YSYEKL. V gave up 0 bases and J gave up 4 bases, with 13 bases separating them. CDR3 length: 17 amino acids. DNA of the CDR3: TGCGCCAGCAGCCAAGATGTGAACAGGGCATATAATTCACCCCTCCACTTT. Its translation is CASSQDVNRAYNSPLHF.

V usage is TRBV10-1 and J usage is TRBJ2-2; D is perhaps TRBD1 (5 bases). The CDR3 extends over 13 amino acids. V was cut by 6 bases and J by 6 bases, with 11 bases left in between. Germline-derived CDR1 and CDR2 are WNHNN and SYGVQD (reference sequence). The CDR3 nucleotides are TGCGCCAGCAGGCCAGGGTCGGCCGGGGAGCTGTTTTTT. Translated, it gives CASRPGSAGELFF.

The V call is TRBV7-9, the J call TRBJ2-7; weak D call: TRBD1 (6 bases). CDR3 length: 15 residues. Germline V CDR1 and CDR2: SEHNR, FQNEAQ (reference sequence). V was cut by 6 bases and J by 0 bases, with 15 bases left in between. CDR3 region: CASSQTGTFSYEQYF. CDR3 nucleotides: TGTGCCAGCAGTCAGACCGGGACATTCTCCTACGAGCAGTACTTC.

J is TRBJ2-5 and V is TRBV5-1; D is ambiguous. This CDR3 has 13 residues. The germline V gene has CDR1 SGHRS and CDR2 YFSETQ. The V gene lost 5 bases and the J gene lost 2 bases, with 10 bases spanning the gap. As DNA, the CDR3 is TGCGCCAGCAGGCGCGACTTACAAGAGACCCAGTACTTC. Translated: CASRRDLQETQYF.

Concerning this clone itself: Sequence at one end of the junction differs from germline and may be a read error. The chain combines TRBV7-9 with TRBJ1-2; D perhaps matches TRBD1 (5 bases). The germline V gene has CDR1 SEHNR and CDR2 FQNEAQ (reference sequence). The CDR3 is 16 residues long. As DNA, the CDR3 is TGTGCCAGCAGCATAGCACCCGGCGGGAGGGGATATGGCTACACCTTC. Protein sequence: CASSIAPGGRGYGYTF.

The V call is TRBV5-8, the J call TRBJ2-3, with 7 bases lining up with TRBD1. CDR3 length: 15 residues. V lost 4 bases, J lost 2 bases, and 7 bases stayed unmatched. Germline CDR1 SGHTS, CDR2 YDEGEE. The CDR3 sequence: CASSKGTALTDTQYF. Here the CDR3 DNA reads TGTGCCAGCAGCAAAGGGACAGCCCTCACAGATACGCAGTATTTT.

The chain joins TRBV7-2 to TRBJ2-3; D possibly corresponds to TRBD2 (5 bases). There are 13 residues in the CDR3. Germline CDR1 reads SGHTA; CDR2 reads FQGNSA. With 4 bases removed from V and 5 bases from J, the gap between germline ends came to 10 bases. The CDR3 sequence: CASSSRTGDTQYF. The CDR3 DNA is TGTGCCAGCAGCTCCCGGACTGGAGATACGCAGTATTTT.

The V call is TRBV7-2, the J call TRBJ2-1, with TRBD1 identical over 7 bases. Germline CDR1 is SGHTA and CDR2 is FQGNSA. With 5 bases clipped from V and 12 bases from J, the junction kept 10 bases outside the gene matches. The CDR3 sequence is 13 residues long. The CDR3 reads CASSSDRAGRQFF. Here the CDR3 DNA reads TGTGCCAGCAGCAGTGACAGGGCAGGTAGGCAGTTCTTC.

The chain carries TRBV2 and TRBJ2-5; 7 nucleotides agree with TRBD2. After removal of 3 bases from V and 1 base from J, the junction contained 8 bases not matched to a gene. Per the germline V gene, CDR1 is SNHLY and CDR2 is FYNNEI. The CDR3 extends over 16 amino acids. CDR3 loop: CASSDWLAETQETQYF. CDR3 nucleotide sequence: TGTGCCAGCAGTGATTGGCTAGCGGAAACCCAAGAGACCCAGTACTTC.

CDR3 in DNA: TGCGCCAGCAGTCATCTTCTGGACAATTACAATGAGCAGTTCTTC. As protein: CASSHLLDNYNEQFF. V and J are TRBV23-1 and TRBJ2-1, with D tentatively TRBD1 (5 bases). TRBV23-1 is noted as an ORF with a role that remains uncertain. V lost 3 bases to trimming and J lost 4 bases, with 13 bases between them. The CDR3 is 15 residues long.

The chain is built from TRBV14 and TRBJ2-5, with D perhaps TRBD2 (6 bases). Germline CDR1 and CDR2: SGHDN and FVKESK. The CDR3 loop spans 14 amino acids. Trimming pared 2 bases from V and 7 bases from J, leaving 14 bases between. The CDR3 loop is CASSQSRTGGTQYF. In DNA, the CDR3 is TGTGCCAGCAGCCAAAGCCGGACCGGGGGGACCCAGTACTTC.

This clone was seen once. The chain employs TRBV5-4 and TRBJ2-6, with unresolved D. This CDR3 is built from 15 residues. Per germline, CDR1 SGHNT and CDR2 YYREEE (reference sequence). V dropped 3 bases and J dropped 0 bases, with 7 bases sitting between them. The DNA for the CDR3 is TGTGCCAGCAGCTCTCAGAGCTCTGGGGCCAACGTCCTGACTTTC. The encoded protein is CASSSQSSGANVLTF.

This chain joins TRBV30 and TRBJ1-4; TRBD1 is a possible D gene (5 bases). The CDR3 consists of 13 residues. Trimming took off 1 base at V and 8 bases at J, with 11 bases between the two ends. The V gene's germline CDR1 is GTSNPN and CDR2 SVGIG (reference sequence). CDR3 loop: CAWSAGWGEKLFF. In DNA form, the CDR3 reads TGTGCCTGGAGTGCGGGGTGGGGGGAAAAACTGTTTTTT.

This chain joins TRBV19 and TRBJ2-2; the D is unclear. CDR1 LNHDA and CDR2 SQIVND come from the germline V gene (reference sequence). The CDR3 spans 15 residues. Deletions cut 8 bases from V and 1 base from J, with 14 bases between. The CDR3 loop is CASERESRNTGELFF. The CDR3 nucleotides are TGTGCCAGTGAACGCGAGTCAAGGAACACCGGGGAGCTGTTTTTT.

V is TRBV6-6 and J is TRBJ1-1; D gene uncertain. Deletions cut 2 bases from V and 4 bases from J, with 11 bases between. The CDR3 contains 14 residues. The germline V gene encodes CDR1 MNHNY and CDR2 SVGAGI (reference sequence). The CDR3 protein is CASSYPDRGTEAFF. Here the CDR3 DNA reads TGTGCCAGCAGTTACCCCGACCGGGGCACTGAAGCTTTCTTT.

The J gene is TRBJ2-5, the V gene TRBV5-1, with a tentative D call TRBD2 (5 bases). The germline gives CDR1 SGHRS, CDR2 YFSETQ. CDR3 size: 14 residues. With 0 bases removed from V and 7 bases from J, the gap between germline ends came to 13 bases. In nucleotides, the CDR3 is TGCGCCAGCAGCTTGGCCCCTGGAGGTGGGACCCAGTACTTC. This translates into CASSLAPGGGTQYF.

For the CDR3, the DNA is TGCGCCAGCAGCCCACTCTTTTCCTATCAGAGGGGGCTAAGGAACATTCAGTACTTC. It codes for CASSPLFSYQRGLRNIQYF. The rearrangement uses TRBV4-1 and TRBJ2-4, with 7 bases that match TRBD1. Germline V lookup: CDR1 MGHRA, CDR2 YSYEKL. V gave up 4 bases and J gave up 7 bases; unmatched junction bases: 22. This CDR3 comprises 19 residues.

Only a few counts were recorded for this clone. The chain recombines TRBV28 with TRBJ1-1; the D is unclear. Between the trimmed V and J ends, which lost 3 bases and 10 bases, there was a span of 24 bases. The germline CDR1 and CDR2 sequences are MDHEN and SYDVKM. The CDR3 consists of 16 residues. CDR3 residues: CASSFGEGKMGPGAFF. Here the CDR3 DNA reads TGTGCCAGCAGTTTCGGCGAGGGAAAGATGGGTCCCGGAGCTTTCTTT.

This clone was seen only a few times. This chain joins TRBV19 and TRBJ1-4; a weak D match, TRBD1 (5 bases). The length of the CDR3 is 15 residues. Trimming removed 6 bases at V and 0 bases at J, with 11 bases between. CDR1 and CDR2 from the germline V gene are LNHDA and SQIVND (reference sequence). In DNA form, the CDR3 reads TGTGCCAGTAGGTGGGACGGGGCAACTAATGAAAAACTGTTTTTT. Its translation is CASRWDGATNEKLFF. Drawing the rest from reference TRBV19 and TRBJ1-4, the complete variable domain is DGGITQSPKYLFRKEGQNVTLSCEQNLNHDAMYWYRQDPGQGLRLIYYSQIVNDFQKGDIAEGYSVSREKKESFPLTVTSAQKNPTAFYLCASRWDGATNEKLFFGSGTQLSVL.

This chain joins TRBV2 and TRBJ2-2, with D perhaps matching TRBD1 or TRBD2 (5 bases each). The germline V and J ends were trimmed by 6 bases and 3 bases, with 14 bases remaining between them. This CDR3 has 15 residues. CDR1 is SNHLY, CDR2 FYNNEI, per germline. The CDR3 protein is CASSPDRLYTGELFF. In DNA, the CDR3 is TGTGCCAGCAGCCCCGACAGACTATACACCGGGGAGCTGTTTTTT.

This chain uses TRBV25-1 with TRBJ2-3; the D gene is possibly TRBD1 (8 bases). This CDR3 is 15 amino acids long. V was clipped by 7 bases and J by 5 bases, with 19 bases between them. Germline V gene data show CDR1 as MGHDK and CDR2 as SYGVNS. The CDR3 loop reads CASNPAGTGGDTQYF. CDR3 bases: TGTGCCAGCAATCCAGCGGGGACAGGAGGAGATACGCAGTATTTT.

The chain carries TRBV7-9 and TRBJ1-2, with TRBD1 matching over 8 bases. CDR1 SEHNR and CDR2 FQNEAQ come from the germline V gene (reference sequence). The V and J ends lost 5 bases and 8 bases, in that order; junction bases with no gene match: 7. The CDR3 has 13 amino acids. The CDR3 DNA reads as TGTGCCAGCAGCCGGGACAGGCCGGGAGGCTACACCTTC. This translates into CASSRDRPGGYTF. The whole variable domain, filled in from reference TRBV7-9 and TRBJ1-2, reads DTGVSQNPRHKITKRGQNVTFRCDPISEHNRLYWYRQTLGQGPEFLTYFQNEAQLEKSRLLSDRFSAERPKGSFSTLEIQRTEQGDSAMYLCASSRDRPGGYTFGSGTRLTVV.

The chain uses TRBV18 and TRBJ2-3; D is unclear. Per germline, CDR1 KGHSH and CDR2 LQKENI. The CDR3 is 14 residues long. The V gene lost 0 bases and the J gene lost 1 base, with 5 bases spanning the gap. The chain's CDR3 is CASSPPTRTDTQYF. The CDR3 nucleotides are TGTGCCAGCTCACCACCGACCCGCACAGATACGCAGTATTTT.

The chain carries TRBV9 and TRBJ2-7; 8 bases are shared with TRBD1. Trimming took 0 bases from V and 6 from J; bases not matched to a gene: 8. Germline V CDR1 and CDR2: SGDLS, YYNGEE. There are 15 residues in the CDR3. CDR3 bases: TGTGCCAGCAGCGTAGGCGTTGGACAGGGAAGCGAGCAGTACTTC. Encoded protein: CASSVGVGQGSEQYF.

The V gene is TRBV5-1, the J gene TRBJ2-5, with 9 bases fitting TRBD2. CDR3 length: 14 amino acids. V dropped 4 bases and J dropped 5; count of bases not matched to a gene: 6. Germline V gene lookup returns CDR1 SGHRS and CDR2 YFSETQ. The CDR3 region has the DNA TGCGCCAGCAGCGCGGGAGGGCCAGGGGAGACCCAGTACTTC. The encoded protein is CASSAGGPGETQYF.

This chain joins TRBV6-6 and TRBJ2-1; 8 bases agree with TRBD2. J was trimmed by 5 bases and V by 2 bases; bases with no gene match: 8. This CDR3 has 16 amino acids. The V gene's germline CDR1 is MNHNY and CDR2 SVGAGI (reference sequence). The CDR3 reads CASSYELAGSHNEQFF. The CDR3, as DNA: TGTGCCAGCAGTTACGAGCTAGCGGGTTCCCACAATGAGCAGTTCTTC.

The CDR3 sequence: CASSPGTGSETQYF. For the CDR3, the DNA is TGTGCCAGCTCACCTGGGACAGGAAGTGAGACCCAGTACTTC. This sequence joins TRBV18 and TRBJ2-5, with 8 positions matching TRBD1. Trimming took 3 bases from V and 5 from J; bases not matched to a gene: 5. The germline V gene encodes CDR1 KGHSH and CDR2 LQKENI. CDR3 size: 14 residues.

The CDR3 protein is CAWSMGVNNYGYTF. In nucleotides, the CDR3 is TGTGCCTGGAGTATGGGAGTGAATAACTATGGCTACACCTTC. V usage is TRBV30 and J usage is TRBJ1-2; D is undetermined. Deletions cut 2 bases from V and 1 base from J, with 11 bases between. The CDR3 sequence is 14 residues long. The germline V gene encodes CDR1 GTSNPN and CDR2 SVGIG (reference sequence).

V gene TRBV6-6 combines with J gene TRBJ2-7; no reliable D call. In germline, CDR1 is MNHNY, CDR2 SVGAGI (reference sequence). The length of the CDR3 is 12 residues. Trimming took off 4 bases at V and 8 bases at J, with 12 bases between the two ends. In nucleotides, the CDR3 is TGTGCCAGCAGTTCACAGATCGGGCAGCAGTACTTC. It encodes CASSSQIGQQYF.